This T cell receptor beta chain emerged from a study of glioma-infiltrating T cells. Germline CDR1 and CDR2: SGHTA and FQGNSA. CDR3 size: 14 residues. Amplification of TCR alpha and beta CDR3 regions from RNA used iRepertoire nested multiplex PCR. TCRdb reprocessed the multiplex PCR reads with MiXCR, giving one entry per CDR3 protein. Of 90,000 or so distinct CDR3 sequences listed, around 40% are singletons. In the case of this clonotype: A junction boundary mismatches the germline segment, possibly from a read error.

The chain joins TRBV7-2 to TRBJ2-7; the D gene could be TRBD1 or TRBD2 (5 bases each). The sample taken for sequencing was glioma tissue, nonneoplastic brain tissue, or PBMCs (not recorded which). The TCR originated in a human donor with low-grade glioma or glioblastoma, undergoing nonglioma brain surgery, or in good health (not recorded which). Here the CDR3 DNA reads TGTGCCAGCAGCTTTTCCGGGGACCAGTACGAGGAGTACTTC. Its translation: CASSFSGDQYEEYF.